This T cell receptor beta chain appears in the sequencing data of a study of T cell responses to AZD1222 COVID-19 vaccine. Profiling relied on immunoSEQ multiplex PCR, and the TCRdb table lists in-frame clones only, not all of them. The repertoire consists of roughly 150,000 clones, with roughly 85% occurring once and the leading ten covering around 8%. CDR3 size: 14 residues. Germline loops: CDR1 ENHRY, CDR2 SYGVKD. Deletions cut 3 bases from V and 4 bases from J, with 12 bases between. The count of this clone is one. Its antigen is not identified. General study findings and limits: Two AZD1222 doses significantly raised spike-specific TCR breadth and depth over controls. Donors were largely white British and mainly female; clonal diversity was possibly underestimated. Only 6 or 7 people who got AZD1222 tested seropositive at baseline. Variant regions that are unmutated are reportedly the target of nearly half of spike-specific TCRs.

This sample comprised peripheral blood, obtained on day 0 of AZD1222 vaccination. This clonotype originated in an adult in good health. The rearrangement uses TRBV10-3 and TRBJ1-2; no reliable D call. DNA of the CDR3: TGTGCCATCAGTGACCCACTAAATGGCTATGGCTACACCTTC. It yields the protein CAISDPLNGYGYTF.